The sequence of this T cell receptor beta chain was determined in a study of CDR3 diversity in severe acne. TCRdb re-analysed the PCR reads in MiXCR, keeping a single row per CDR3 protein. The sample consists of approximately 97,000 distinct CDR3 sequences, under 60% of them appearing once. V trimming: 5 bases; J trimming: 7 bases; junction bases outside the gene matches: 4. CDR1 SGHTA and CDR2 FQGNSA come from the germline V gene. The CDR3 covers 13 residues. By sample fraction, this clonotype is medium-sized. The chain carries TRBV7-2 and TRBJ2-5; 10 nucleotides line up with TRBD2. The sequenced sample consisted of blood. The clonotype originates from a male donor with acne. This CDR3 is CASSPEREGTQYF. As DNA, the CDR3 is TGTGCCAGCAGCCCCGAGCGGGAGGGGACCCAGTACTTC.